This T cell receptor (beta chain) originates from a study of blood T cell repertoires in COVID-19. Germline assignment: CDR1 SGHTA and CDR2 FQGNSA. V was clipped by 1 base and J by 8 bases, with 11 bases between them. The CDR3 runs 13 residues. This table comes from immunoSEQ multiplex PCR, and its TCRdb copy is limited to in-frame clones, with some not included. This sample yields about 220,000 clones, of which 85% are seen a single time; about 2.4% belongs to the top ten. The chain has TRBV7-2 and TRBJ1-2; a weak D match, TRBD1 (6 bases). This receptor was taken from a woman in her 70s with COVID-19, enrolled during active disease. The sequencing sample was made of peripheral blood. In DNA form, the CDR3 reads TGTGCCAGCAGCTTAGGGGCAGGACAGGGCTACACCTTC. Protein product: CASSLGAGQGYTF.